Listed below are T cell receptor beta chains from one sample, sequenced in a study of blood T cells in healthy people across ages. TCRdb reprocessed the 5' RACE reads with MiXCR, giving one entry per CDR3 protein. The sample contains about a million distinct CDR3 sequences, roughly 50% of which appear only once. Input material: blood. The receptors originated from a woman aged 60-70 years in good health. Both conserved end residues are part of each CDR3. The D gene is left open where the match is weak. The size entry is marked missing in some rows and otherwise reads once, few, many or a size class.

d_call	clone_size	v_call	j_call	cdr3_length	cdr3_aa	cdr3_nt
TRBD2	NA	TRBV20-1	TRBJ2-1	14	CSAASGAPYNEQFF	TGCAGTGCTGCGAGCGGGGCCCCCTACAATGAGCAGTTCTTC
TRBD1	few	TRBV5-1	TRBJ2-3	14	CASGRDRGEDTQYF	TGCGCCAGCGGCCGGGACAGGGGCGAAGATACGCAGTATTTT
NA	many	TRBV28	TRBJ2-6	17	CASSLEAGVSGANVLTF	TGTGCCAGCAGTTTGGAGGCAGGTGTCTCTGGGGCCAACGTCCTGACTTTC
NA	NA	TRBV28	TRBJ2-4	16	CASSLTDPLAKNIQYF	TGTGCCAGCAGTTTAACTGACCCACTAGCCAAAAACATTCAGTACTTC
TRBD2	NA	TRBV10-3	TRBJ2-1	13	CAFGTSEYNEQFF	TGTGCCTTCGGGACTAGCGAGTACAATGAGCAGTTCTTC
TRBD1	few	TRBV6-2/TRBV6-3	TRBJ2-7	16	CASSSRGTGNSYEQYF	TGTGCCAGCAGCTCGAGAGGGACAGGGAATTCCTACGAGCAGTACTTC
NA	NA	TRBV28	TRBJ2-7	14	CASIGGAESYEQYF	TGTGCCAGCATAGGAGGAGCAGAGTCCTACGAGCAGTACTTC
TRBD1	NA	TRBV15	TRBJ1-2	16	CATSRTPGQLTYGYTF	TGTGCCACCAGCAGAACTCCGGGACAGTTGACTTATGGCTACACCTTC
NA	once	TRBV7-2	TRBJ2-5	14	CASSFAGYGETQYF	TGTGCCAGCAGCTTTGCAGGGTATGGAGAGACCCAGTACTTC
NA	NA	TRBV7-9	TRBJ2-6	18	CASSFPLGSSTGANVLTF	TGTGCCAGCAGCTTCCCCCTCGGGTCTTCGACGGGGGCCAACGTCCTGACTTTC
NA	NA	TRBV7-8	TRBJ2-7	16	CASSLEAGAGAYEQYF	TGTGCCAGCAGCTTAGAGGCAGGGGCGGGAGCTTACGAGCAGTACTTC
NA	NA	TRBV4-3	TRBJ2-5	17	CASSPPPKEERQETQYF	TGCGCCAGCAGCCCCCCACCCAAGGAGGAGCGCCAAGAGACCCAGTACTTC
TRBD2	few	TRBV28	TRBJ2-7	13	CATEGLAAYEQYF	TGTGCCACCGAGGGACTAGCGGCCTACGAGCAGTACTTC
NA	few	TRBV5-6	TRBJ2-1	12	CASSLQPGEQFF	TGTGCCAGCAGCCTGCAGCCCGGGGAGCAGTTCTTC
TRBD2	NA	TRBV20-1	TRBJ2-1	16	CSARSEREFYYNEQFF	TGCAGTGCTAGATCAGAGCGGGAATTTTACTACAATGAGCAGTTCTTC
NA	NA	TRBV5-1	TRBJ1-1	14	CASSTTVANTEAFF	TGCGCCAGCAGCACGACAGTGGCAAACACTGAAGCTTTCTTT
NA	NA	TRBV7-9	TRBJ2-5	12	CASIKTGETQYF	TGTGCCAGCATCAAGACAGGAGAGACCCAGTACTTC
TRBD2	few	TRBV4-1	TRBJ2-7	16	CASSLETSGMSYEQYF	TGCGCCAGCAGCTTGGAGACTAGCGGTATGTCCTACGAGCAGTACTTC
TRBD2	NA	TRBV9	TRBJ2-1	16	CASSERQRGTYNEQFF	TGTGCCAGCAGCGAACGACAGCGGGGTACCTACAATGAGCAGTTCTTC
TRBD1	few	TRBV20-1	TRBJ1-5	14	CSARGQGSNQPQHF	TGCAGTGCTAGAGGACAGGGCTCGAATCAGCCCCAGCATTTT
NA	few	TRBV24-1	TRBJ2-2	13	CATSYPNTGELFF	TGTGCCACCAGTTATCCCAACACCGGGGAGCTGTTTTTT
NA	NA	TRBV7-9	TRBJ2-3	14	CASSSPRQGDTQYF	TGTGCCAGCAGCTCCCCGCGGCAAGGGGATACGCAGTATTTT
TRBD2	NA	TRBV14	TRBJ2-1	17	CASSQLGGLAVYNEQFF	TGTGCCAGCAGCCAATTGGGAGGACTAGCGGTTTACAATGAGCAGTTCTTC
NA	NA	TRBV28	TRBJ2-7	13	CASTPPTYYEQYF	TGTGCCAGCACCCCGCCGACTTATTACGAGCAGTACTTC
NA	NA	TRBV5-1	TRBJ2-2	17	CASSLDGRGADTGELFF	TGCGCCAGCAGCTTGGATGGACGGGGGGCGGACACCGGGGAGCTGTTTTTT
NA	NA	TRBV28	TRBJ2-7	14	CAIDAGLRRYEQYF	TGTGCCATCGACGCAGGGCTACGACGTTACGAGCAGTACTTC
NA	once	TRBV28	TRBJ1-1	15	CASSSARTLNTEAFF	TGTGCCAGCAGTTCGGCCAGGACCCTGAACACCGAAGCTTTCTTT
NA	few	TRBV7-6	TRBJ2-1	13	CASSELFQREQFF	TGTGCCAGCAGCGAACTTTTTCAGCGTGAGCAGTTCTTC
NA	NA	TRBV9	TRBJ2-2	16	CACSLRGVTSTGELFF	TGTGCCTGCAGCCTCAGGGGGGTGACGAGCACCGGGGAGCTGTTTTTT
NA	few	TRBV18	TRBJ2-7	14	CASSPRTRGYEQYF	TGTGCCAGCTCACCTAGGACACGGGGCTACGAGCAGTACTTC
NA	NA	TRBV5-6	TRBJ2-7	13	CATGTSSYNEQYF	TGTGCCACCGGGACTTCCTCCTACAATGAGCAGTACTTC
NA	few	TRBV5-1	TRBJ1-2	15	CASSLDPGLRDGYTF	TGCGCCAGCAGCTTGGATCCGGGGCTAAGGGATGGCTACACCTTC
TRBD1	NA	TRBV7-2	TRBJ2-7	15	CASSLAPGGLNEQYF	TGTGCCAGCAGCTTAGCGCCAGGGGGCTTAAACGAGCAGTACTTC
TRBD1	few	TRBV20-1	TRBJ2-7	15	CSARPGTGVSYEQYF	TGCAGTGCTAGACCCGGGACAGGGGTTTCCTACGAGCAGTACTTC
NA	few	TRBV12-3/TRBV12-4	TRBJ2-4	14	CASTISASKNIQYF	TGTGCCAGCACCATCAGCGCGTCCAAAAACATTCAGTACTTC
TRBD2	NA	TRBV2	TRBJ2-3	15	CASTTSGIRADTQYF	TGTGCCAGTACTACTAGCGGGATTAGGGCAGATACGCAGTATTTT
NA	NA	TRBV9	TRBJ2-7	15	CASSSLGAGRGEQYF	TGTGCCAGCAGCTCCCTCGGGGCGGGAAGGGGTGAGCAGTACTTC
TRBD2	NA	TRBV7-2	TRBJ2-7	15	CASSSGLAGVHEQYF	TGTGCCAGCAGCAGCGGACTAGCGGGAGTTCACGAGCAGTACTTC
NA	NA	TRBV29-1	TRBJ2-2	15	CSVGFSTASTGELFF	TGCAGCGTTGGGTTCTCGACAGCTAGCACCGGGGAGCTGTTTTTT